Below, 11 T cell receptor beta chains from the same sample are listed, as sequenced in a study of T-cell memory formation after mild COVID-19. TCRdb redid the calling of the 5' RACE reads with MiXCR, one entry per CDR3 protein. The sample carries 270,000 or so distinct CDR3 sequences, 16% recorded once. Specimen: PBMCs or a T cell subset sorted from them (not recorded which). These receptors originate from a young man who had mild COVID-19 (a few samples of this study predate the infection). Cell type and time point are not known.

This clonotype came up a few times. The rearrangement links TRBV6-5 to TRBJ2-5; 8 nucleotides agree with TRBD2. V gave up 6 bases and J gave up 4 bases; unmatched junction bases: 7. The CDR3 is made up of 14 amino acids. The V gene's germline CDR1 is MNHEY and CDR2 SVGAGI. CDR3 nucleotide sequence: TGTGCCAGCAGCCCATATACTAGCGGAGAGACCCAGTACTTC. This translates into CASSPYTSGETQYF.

This clonotype appeared a few times. V gene TRBV4-1 combines with J gene TRBJ2-3; 7 positions match TRBD2. The germline gives CDR1 MGHRA, CDR2 YSYEKL. This CDR3 is 17 amino acids long. J gave up 4 bases and V 0 bases, and 10 bases lay outside the gene matches. The DNA of the CDR3 is TGCGCCAGCAGCCAAGATAGCCGGGGGGTGACGCCAGATACGCAGTATTTT. It encodes CASSQDSRGVTPDTQYF.

The chain employs TRBV9 and TRBJ2-2; 8 bases agree with TRBD2. The trim removed 4 bases at V and 2 bases at J, leaving 4 bases unmatched. Germline assignment: CDR1 SGDLS and CDR2 YYNGEE. The CDR3 is 15 amino acids. CDR3 amino acids: CASSWAGGNTGELFF. The DNA of the CDR3 is TGTGCCAGCAGCTGGGCGGGGGGAAACACCGGGGAGCTGTTTTTT.

This clonotype was counted at least ten times. The chain is built from TRBV2 and TRBJ2-7, with D possibly being TRBD1 (5 bases). Germline V gene data show CDR1 as SNHLY and CDR2 as FYNNEI. V lost 2 bases and J lost 3, with 11 bases in between. The CDR3 totals 14 residues. This CDR3 is CASSEQGNYYEQYF. CDR3 in DNA: TGTGCCAGCAGTGAACAGGGCAACTACTACGAGCAGTACTTC.

This clonotype appeared many times. The chain is built from TRBV12-3 or TRBV12-4 and TRBJ1-6; perhaps TRBD1 as D (5 bases). Trimming cost V 1 base and J 7 bases, with 8 bases left between them. There are 14 residues in the CDR3. The CDR3 DNA follows: TGTGCCAGCAGTTTAGGCAGGGAGAATTCACCCCTCCACTTT. Amino acid sequence: CASSLGRENSPLHF.

This clonotype was counted a few times. Just one base apart from a much larger clone, this may be a read error. This chain joins TRBV7-2 and TRBJ2-1, with TRBD2 matching 9 bases. This CDR3 region has 15 residues. The junction had 5 bases not matched to a gene; V was cut back by 5 bases and J by 3 bases. CDR1 SGHTA and CDR2 FQGNSA come from the germline V gene. The DNA of the CDR3 is TGTGCCAGCAGCCTTAGCGGGGGTCTCTACAATGAGCAGTTCTTC. This codes for CASSLSGGLYNEQFF.

The chain employs TRBV20-1 and TRBJ2-2; unclear D gene. This CDR3 has 14 amino acids. The V gene lost 2 bases and the J gene lost 1 base, with 8 bases spanning the gap. Per the germline V gene, CDR1 is DFQATT and CDR2 is SNEGSKA (reference sequence). CDR3 nucleotides: TGCAGTGCTAGACAGTGGAGGAACACCGGGGAGCTGTTTTTT. It translates to CSARQWRNTGELFF.

The V call is TRBV4-1, the J call TRBJ1-1, with 10 bases identical to TRBD1. From germline, CDR1 is MGHRA and CDR2 YSYEKL. Trimming took 4 bases from V and 5 from J; bases not matched to a gene: 16. The CDR3 totals 18 residues. In nucleotides, the CDR3 is TGCGCCAGCAGCCTTGAAGGGGGACAGGGGCCGTCAAAGACTGAAGCTTTCTTT. It translates to CASSLEGGQGPSKTEAFF.

V is TRBV5-6 and J is TRBJ1-4; the D is unclear. This CDR3 is 16 amino acids long. Trimming removed 1 base from V and 0 bases from J, with 10 bases in between. The germline V gene has CDR1 SGHDT and CDR2 YYEEEE. The CDR3 DNA follows: TGTGCCAGCAGCTTGCTAACAGATACAACTAATGAAAAACTGTTTTTT. This encodes CASSLLTDTTNEKLFF.

This clonotype turned up a few times. The chain links TRBV29-1 to TRBJ2-2; 7 nucleotides match TRBD1. Germline loops: CDR1 SQVTM, CDR2 ANQGSEA. Trimming removed 4 bases from V and 1 base from J; junction bases left unmatched: 6. This CDR3 comprises 15 residues. CDR3 amino acids: CSVGMRDRNTGELFF. CDR3 in DNA: TGCAGCGTTGGGATGAGGGACAGGAACACCGGGGAGCTGTTTTTT.

This sequence joins TRBV6-6 and TRBJ2-1; perhaps TRBD1 as D (6 bases). CDR1 MNHNY and CDR2 SVGAGI come from the germline V gene (reference sequence). Deletions cut 8 bases from V and 13 bases from J, with 12 bases between. This CDR3 contains 10 residues. CDR3 DNA sequence: TGTGCCAGCGAGGGGGTTGGACAGTTCTTC. Translating gives CASEGVGQFF.